This T cell receptor beta chain comes out of a study of blood T cell repertoires in COVID-19. Study at large: Samples taken during acute and convalescent COVID-19 were collected in the United States, Italy and Spain. Nucleic acid was either cDNA or gDNA, and it came from T cells, B-cell-depleted T cells, or PBMCs.

V gave up 1 base and J gave up 4 bases, with 9 bases separating them. The CDR3 covers 14 residues. Germline V gene lookup returns CDR1 SGHKS and CDR2 YYEKEE (reference sequence). In the original analysis: Amplification from reference gene primers served as the basis for estimated nucleated cell counts. Repertoires were generated with immunoSEQ multiplex PCR, while TCRdb's copy carries only in-frame clones and drops some. D and trimming were read from the DNA, whereas the V and J calls and clone size are those reported in that table. This table holds under 250,000 clones, around 88% found once. Input material: peripheral blood. The chain joins TRBV5-5 to TRBJ2-1; a possible D gene is TRBD1 (5 bases). The sequence was obtained from a man older than 75 with acute or convalescent COVID-19. The CDR3 here is CASSLPGRYNEQFF. The CDR3 DNA follows: TGTGCCAGCAGCTTGCCAGGGCGATACAATGAGCAGTTCTTC. Variable domain in full (rest from reference TRBV5-5 and TRBJ2-1): DAGVTQSPTHLIKTRGQQVTLRCSPISGHKSVSWYQQVLGQGPQFIFQYYEKEERGRGNFPDRFSARQFPNYSSELNVNALLLGDSALYLCASSLPGRYNEQFFGPGTRLTVL.